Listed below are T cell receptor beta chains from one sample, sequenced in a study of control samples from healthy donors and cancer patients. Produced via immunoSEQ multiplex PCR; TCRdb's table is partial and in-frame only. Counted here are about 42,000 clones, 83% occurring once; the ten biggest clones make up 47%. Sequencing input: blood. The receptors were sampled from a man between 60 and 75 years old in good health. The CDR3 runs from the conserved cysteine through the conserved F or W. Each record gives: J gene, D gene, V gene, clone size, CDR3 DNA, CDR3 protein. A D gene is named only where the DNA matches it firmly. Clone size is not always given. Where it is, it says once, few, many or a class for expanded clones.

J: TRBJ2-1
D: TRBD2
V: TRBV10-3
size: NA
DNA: TGTGCCATCAGTGAGTCGAGTTGGCAGGGGTGGTTTAGCGGGAGTGGAAATGAGCAGTTCTTC
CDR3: CAISESSWQGWFSGSGNEQFF

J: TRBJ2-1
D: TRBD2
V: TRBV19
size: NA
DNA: TGTGCCAGTAGTACCGGACTAGCGGGAGGATCTGAGCAGTTCTTC
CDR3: CASSTGLAGGSEQFF

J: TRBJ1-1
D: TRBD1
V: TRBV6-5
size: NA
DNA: TGTGCCAGCAGGGGACAGATAAACACTGAAGCTTTCTTT
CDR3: CASRGQINTEAFF

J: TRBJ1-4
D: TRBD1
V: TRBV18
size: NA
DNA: TGTGCCAGCTCCTGGACAGGGGGAACGACAACTAATGAAAAACTGTTTTTT
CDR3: CASSWTGGTTTNEKLFF

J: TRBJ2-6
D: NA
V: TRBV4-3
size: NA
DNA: TGCGCCAGCAGCCAAGGCTTATCTCCCTCTGGGGCCAACGTCCTGACTTTC
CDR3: CASSQGLSPSGANVLTF

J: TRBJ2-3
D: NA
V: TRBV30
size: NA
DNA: TGTGCCTGGTCCTTGGGGGCAGATACGCAGTATTTT
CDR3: CAWSLGADTQYF

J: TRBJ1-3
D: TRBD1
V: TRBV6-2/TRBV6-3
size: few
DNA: TGTGCCAGCAGTTACCCCGGGACAGCTGGAAACACCATATATTTT
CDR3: CASSYPGTAGNTIYF

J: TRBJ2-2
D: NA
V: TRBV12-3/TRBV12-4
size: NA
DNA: TGTGCCAGCAGTTTCGTCAGAGCCGGGGAGCTGTTTTTT
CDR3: CASSFVRAGELFF

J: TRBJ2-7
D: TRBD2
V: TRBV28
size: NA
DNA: TGTGCCAGCAAACAAGCGGGAGCGACGGTCGAGCAGTACTTC
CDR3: CASKQAGATVEQYF

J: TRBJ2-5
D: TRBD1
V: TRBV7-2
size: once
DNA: TGTGCCAGCAGCTTTCACGGACAGGGTGAGACCCAGTACTTC
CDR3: CASSFHGQGETQYF

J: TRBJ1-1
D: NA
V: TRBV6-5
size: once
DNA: TGTGCCAGCAGTTACGCCCTGGAGGAAATGAACACTGAAGCTTTCTTT
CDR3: CASSYALEEMNTEAFF

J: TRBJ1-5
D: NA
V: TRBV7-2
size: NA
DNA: TGTGCCAGCAGTTATCTAGATCAGCCCCAGCATTTT
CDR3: CASSYLDQPQHF

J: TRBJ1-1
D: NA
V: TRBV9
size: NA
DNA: TGTGCCAGCAGCGTAGGAGGGGAGAGTACTGAAGCTTTCTTT
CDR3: CASSVGGESTEAFF

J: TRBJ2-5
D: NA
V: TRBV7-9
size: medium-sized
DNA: TGTGCCAGCAGTTCGGAAGAGACCCAGTACTTC
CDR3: CASSSEETQYF

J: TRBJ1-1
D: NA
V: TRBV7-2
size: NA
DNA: TGTGCCAGCAGCGCCTCCTATCCGAACACTGAAGCTTTCTTT
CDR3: CASSASYPNTEAFF

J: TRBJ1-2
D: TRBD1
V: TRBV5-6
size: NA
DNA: TGTGCCAGCAGCTTACAGGGGGTCAAGGTCTATGGCTACACCTTC
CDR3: CASSLQGVKVYGYTF

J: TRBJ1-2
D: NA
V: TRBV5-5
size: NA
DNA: TGTGCCAGCAGCTTGGCCAAGCATGGCTACACCTTC
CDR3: CASSLAKHGYTF

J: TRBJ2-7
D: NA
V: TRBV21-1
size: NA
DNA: TGTGCCAGCAGCCAGGGGGGCCACGAGCAGTACTTC
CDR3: CASSQGGHEQYF

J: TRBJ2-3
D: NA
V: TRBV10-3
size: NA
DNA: TGTGCCATCAGTGAAACCTCGATTAGCACAGATACGCAGTATTTT
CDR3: CAISETSISTDTQYF

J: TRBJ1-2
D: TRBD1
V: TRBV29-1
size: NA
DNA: TGCAGCGTTGGCAGGGGGCTAGTCGAGGGCTACACCTTC
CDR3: CSVGRGLVEGYTF

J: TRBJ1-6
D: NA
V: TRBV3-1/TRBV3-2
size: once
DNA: TGTGCCAGCAGCCAACAGGCGAATTCACCCCTCCACTTT
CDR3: CASSQQANSPLHF

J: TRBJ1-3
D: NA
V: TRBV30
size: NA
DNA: TGTGCCTGGACAGGGGCTGGAAACACCATATATTTT
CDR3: CAWTGAGNTIYF

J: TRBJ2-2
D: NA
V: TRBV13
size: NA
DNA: TGTGCCAGCAGCCGCCCATCTAGCAGCCTCAGGGAGCTGTTTTTT
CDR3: CASSRPSSSLRELFF

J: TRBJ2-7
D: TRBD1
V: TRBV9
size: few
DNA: TGTGCCAGCAGCGACGGGACAGCCACCTACGAGCAGTACTTC
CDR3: CASSDGTATYEQYF

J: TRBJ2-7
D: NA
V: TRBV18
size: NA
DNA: TGTGCCAGCTCACTACAACAGGGTTTGGAGTACTTC
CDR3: CASSLQQGLEYF

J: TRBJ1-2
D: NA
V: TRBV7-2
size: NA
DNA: TGTGCCAGCAGCTTCCGGACACCTCAGAATGGCTACACCTTC
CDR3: CASSFRTPQNGYTF

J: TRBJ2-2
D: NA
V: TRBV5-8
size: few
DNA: TGTGCCAGCAGCTTGCCCCCCATAGCCGGGGAGCTGTTTTTT
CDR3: CASSLPPIAGELFF

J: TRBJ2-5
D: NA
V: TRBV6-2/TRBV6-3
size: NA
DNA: TGTGCCAGCAGTTTCCCGATTTGGTCTCCAGAAGAGACCCAGTACTTC
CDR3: CASSFPIWSPEETQYF

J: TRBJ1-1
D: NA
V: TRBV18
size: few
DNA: TGTGCCAGCTCCTTGAACACTGAAGCTTTCTTT
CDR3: CASSLNTEAFF

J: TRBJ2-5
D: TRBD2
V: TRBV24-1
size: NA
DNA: TGTGCCACCAGTGTTTTTTTAACTAGCGGAAAAGAGACCCAGTACTTC
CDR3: CATSVFLTSGKETQYF

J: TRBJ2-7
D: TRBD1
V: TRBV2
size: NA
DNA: TGTGCCGGCCGAGGGACAGGGGGCCGGAACGAGCAGTACTTC
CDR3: CAGRGTGGRNEQYF